This entry concerns a single T cell receptor (beta chain). This sample is part of a study of patients and donors after allogeneic stem cell transplantation. One entry per CDR3 protein results from TCRdb running MiXCR on the RT-PCR reads. The data hold roughly 4,200 distinct CDR3 sequences, with 15% to 20% observed a single time. Sequenced material: blood, either unsorted or a sorted T cell fraction (not recorded which). The TCR sequence derives from a human donor who was either an allogeneic HSCT recipient or a stem cell or donor lymphocyte infusion donor (not recorded which). It is not recorded whose cells these are; they may come from a transplant donor.

The DNA for the CDR3 is TGTGCCAGCAGCTCGACGGCCTCCTCCTACGAGCAGTACTTC. Its translation is CASSSTASSYEQYF. This chain joins TRBV5-6 and TRBJ2-7; D remains unclear. The CDR3 is 14 residues long. V was clipped by 3 bases and J by 0 bases, with 10 bases between them. From germline, CDR1 is SGHDT and CDR2 YYEEEE.